This entry is about one TCR beta chain. Antigen: not known. This record belongs to a study of cytomegalovirus exposure and HLA in healthy donors. Study overall: When 300 to 500 donors were genotyped, roughly four fifths of them were found to fall in the Caucasian-associated ancestry cluster. The study's findings and limits: The authors judged a highly shared variant cluster likely a sequencing artifact.

V was pared by 2 bases and J by 9 bases, with 7 bases between. The germline V gene has CDR1 GTSNPN and CDR2 SVGIG (reference sequence). The CDR3 runs 10 residues. The study ran its PCR with 60 Vbeta and 13 Jbeta primers. Data came from immunoSEQ multiplex PCR; TCRdb stores just in-frame clones and leaves some out. Here the sample spans about 83,000 clones, roughly 76% being singletons. This receptor was identified in a woman aged 25 to 39 in good health and CMV-seronegative. This chain uses TRBV30 with TRBJ1-2, with unresolved D. Sequencing input: PBMCs. The CDR3 loop is CAWSSSSYTF. The CDR3 bases are TGTGCCTGGAGTTCGAGTAGCTACACCTTC.